This T cell receptor (beta chain) was identified in a study of cytomegalovirus exposure and HLA in healthy donors. Sequencing was performed with immunoSEQ multiplex PCR; in TCRdb, only in-frame clones are kept and a portion is missing. Counted here are a few hundred thousand clones, roughly 83% occurring once; the ten biggest clones make up about 14%. This CDR3 has 14 amino acids. Trimming shortened V by 0 bases and J by 4 bases, and 6 bases separated the two germline ends. CDR1 and CDR2 (germline): SGHTA, FQGNSA. As concerns this clone: What it binds is not known.

The donors were part of the approximately 130-subject validation cohort, which stood apart from the approximately 630-subject first cohort. Study-wide results and caveats: According to reports, the classifier identified cytomegalovirus status with high specificity and sensitivity. A few CMV-associated chains proved CMV antigen-specific in vitro. Many donors carried some public TCRs, although rarity characterized most TCR sequences.

The sample was PBMCs. The origin of this receptor is a woman in her thirties in good health and CMV-seropositive. The V gene is TRBV7-2, the J gene TRBJ2-2; D is undetermined. In DNA form, the CDR3 reads TGTGCCAGCAGCTTAGCGTCCGGCACCGGGGAGCTGTTTTTT. Its translation is CASSLASGTGELFF.